These 8 T cell receptor beta chains originate from one sample sequenced in a study of cytomegalovirus exposure and HLA in healthy donors. Method: immunoSEQ multiplex PCR; TCRdb's copy keeps in-frame clones and lacks some. In the table there are 150,000 to 180,000 clones, 75% to 90% of which are singletons. Specimen: PBMCs. The source is a man younger than 30 in good health and CMV-seropositive.

The chain combines TRBV9 with TRBJ2-1; 12 nucleotides line up with TRBD1. Germline V CDR1 and CDR2: SGDLS, YYNGEE. This CDR3 is 17 amino acids long. V shed 3 bases, J shed 4 bases, and the junction held 8 bases outside the gene matches. The CDR3 loop reads CASSASGTGGNYNEQFF. The CDR3 bases are TGTGCCAGCAGCGCGTCCGGGACAGGGGGCAATTACAATGAGCAGTTCTTC.

This chain uses TRBV5-6 with TRBJ1-1, with D uncertain. Trimming left V 4 bases short and J 5 bases short, with 12 bases between. Germline CDR1 SGHDT, CDR2 YYEEEE. CDR3 length equals 13 residues. The CDR3 sequence is CASSLREGTEAFF. The DNA for the CDR3 is TGTGCCAGCAGCCTTAGGGAGGGTACTGAAGCTTTCTTT.

The gene calls are TRBV6-5 and TRBJ2-7; tentatively, D is TRBD1 (6 bases). Germline V gene sequence: CDR1 MNHEY, CDR2 SVGAGI. V lost 6 bases and J lost 7, with 19 bases in between. CDR3 length: 14 amino acids. The CDR3 spells CASRPRDTKGEQYF. The CDR3 DNA reads TGTGCCAGCAGGCCCCGGGACACTAAAGGGGAGCAGTACTTC.

This sequence joins TRBV5-5 and TRBJ2-7, with TRBD1 identical over 11 bases. V lost 3 bases to trimming and J lost 5 bases; unmatched junction nucleotides: 4. Per germline, CDR1 SGHKS and CDR2 YYEKEE (reference sequence). This CDR3 comprises 14 residues. The CDR3 loop is CASSSGQGDNEQYF. CDR3 nucleotide sequence: TGTGCCAGCAGCTCGGGACAGGGGGACAACGAGCAGTACTTC.

CDR3 sequence (DNA): TGTGCCAGCAGCCTCGCCGGTGGCGGGACGGTGAACACCGGGGAGCTGTTTTTT. This sequence encodes CASSLAGGGTVNTGELFF. The gene calls are TRBV11-1 and TRBJ2-2; a weak D match, TRBD2 (6 bases). This CDR3 comprises 18 residues. V lost 5 bases and J lost 1, with 20 bases in between. CDR1 and CDR2 from the germline V gene are SGHAT and FQDESV (reference sequence). Drawing the rest from reference TRBV11-1 and TRBJ2-2, the complete variable domain is EAEVAQSPRYKITEKSQAVAFWCDPISGHATLYWYRQILGQGPELLVQFQDESVVDDSQLPKDRFSAERLKGVDSTLKIQPAELGDSAMYLCASSLAGGGTVNTGELFFGEGSRLTVL.

This clone was seen a handful of times. The chain has TRBV4-2 and TRBJ2-7, with D possibly being TRBD1 (6 bases). This CDR3 is built from 14 residues. Per the germline V gene, CDR1 is LGHNA and CDR2 is YNFKEQ. V shed 2 bases and J shed 3 bases, with 11 bases lying between them. The CDR3, as DNA: TGTGCCAGCAGCCAACAGAACAGGGACTACGAGCAGTACTTC. Translating gives CASSQQNRDYEQYF.

This clone was recorded only once. This chain connects TRBV30 to TRBJ2-5; TRBD2 might be the D (5 bases). Germline CDR1 is GTSNPN and CDR2 is SVGIG (reference sequence). The CDR3 runs to 15 residues. V was cut by 0 bases and J by 2 bases, with 13 bases left in between. The CDR3 DNA reads as TGTGCCTGGAGTGTGGGCCAGCGGTGGCAAGAGACCCAGTACTTC. Translation: CAWSVGQRWQETQYF.

The V and J genes are TRBV2 and TRBJ1-2, with a possible D match to TRBD1 (6 bases). Germline values: CDR1 SNHLY, CDR2 FYNNEI. The CDR3 extends over 14 amino acids. V was trimmed by 5 bases and J by 0 bases, leaving 10 bases between them. CDR3 nucleotide sequence: TGTGCCAGCAGTCTGAGACAGGCTAACTATGGCTACACCTTC. Its translation is CASSLRQANYGYTF.